The source of this T cell receptor beta chain is a study of tumor and adjacent non-tumor tissue in lung cancer. For the study at large: The patients, 10 men and 5 women, were roughly 30 to 80 with stage I to III disease. Samples averaged about 4.2 million productive TCRbeta reads each.

The CDR3 totals 13 residues. Germline assignment: CDR1 MNHEY and CDR2 SVGAGI. V was trimmed by 7 bases and J by 3 bases, leaving 13 bases between them. This clonotype was counted ten times or more. Three rounds of nested PCR, following a modified ARM-PCR protocol, produced the TCRbeta library. TCRdb used MiXCR to reprocess the multiplex PCR reads, holding one entry per CDR3 protein. The sample lists approximately 68,000 distinct CDR3 sequences, less than 80% occurring once. This sample's RNA came from whole unsorted tissue. Chemotherapy-naive patients with new lung cancer underwent thoracic surgery in China, August–late 2014.

Specimen: lung tumor tissue. The V call is TRBV6-5, the J call TRBJ2-7; D might be TRBD1 (6 bases). This clonotype was sampled from a man aged 55 to 69 with non-small cell lung cancer. The CDR3 nucleotides read TGTGCCAGCAACGAGAGGGGGAGCTACGAGCAGTACTTC. It translates to CASNERGSYEQYF.